The 14 T cell receptor beta chains reported below all come from one sample, sequenced in a study of CD8 T cells in Susac syndrome. Reverse transcription of about 0.45 to 1 ug RNA was performed with random hexamers. TCRdb re-analysed the immunoSEQ multiplex PCR reads in MiXCR, keeping a single row per CDR3 protein. The table records about 400,000 distinct CDR3 sequences, around 85% of them present only once. Sequenced input: CD8+ T cells from PBMCs. The receptors stem from a human donor with multiple sclerosis.

Notes on this clonotype: A junction boundary mismatches the germline segment, possibly from a read error. CDR3 protein: CAGSLAGGSYNEQFF. The CDR3 nucleotides are TGTGCCGGCAGTTTAGCGGGGGGTTCCTACAATGAGCAGTTCTTC. This chain connects TRBV27 to TRBJ2-1; 10 nucleotides match TRBD2. Per the germline V gene, CDR1 is MNHEY and CDR2 is SMNVEV (reference sequence). The CDR3 runs 15 residues.

The J gene is TRBJ2-1, the V gene TRBV29-1; D is undetermined. This CDR3 has 13 residues. V was trimmed by 4 bases and J by 3 bases, leaving 10 bases between them. Germline CDR1 is SQVTM and CDR2 is ANQGSEA. The CDR3 sequence is CSVVREIYNEQFF. In nucleotides, the CDR3 is TGCAGCGTTGTTAGGGAAATCTACAATGAGCAGTTCTTC.

The chain recombines TRBV4-1 with TRBJ1-1; 7 bases line up with TRBD1. V trimming: 3 bases; J trimming: 0 bases; junction bases outside the gene matches: 4. The CDR3 spans 15 residues. CDR1 MGHRA and CDR2 YSYEKL come from the germline V gene. Here the CDR3 reads CASSHAGGVNTEAFF. As DNA, the CDR3 is TGCGCCAGCAGCCACGCAGGGGGGGTGAACACTGAAGCTTTCTTT.

This chain connects TRBV5-1 to TRBJ1-1, with no clear D. CDR3 size: 15 residues. V gave up 4 bases and J gave up 1 base, with 14 bases separating them. The germline CDR1 and CDR2 sequences are SGHRS and YFSETQ. For the CDR3, the DNA is TGCGCCAGCAGCCCTGGAGGTGGCGAGAACACTGAAGCTTTCTTT. Translation: CASSPGGGENTEAFF. The complete variable domain, with remaining parts taken from reference TRBV5-1 and TRBJ1-1, reads KAGVTQTPRYLIKTRGQQVTLSCSPISGHRSVSWYQQTPGQGLQFLFEYFSETQRNKGNFPGRFSGRQFSNSRSEMNVSTLELGDSALYLCASSPGGGENTEAFFGQGTRLTVV.

The rearrangement uses TRBV7-9 and TRBJ2-1, with D perhaps matching TRBD1 or TRBD2 (5 bases each). Germline V CDR1 and CDR2: SEHNR, FQNEAQ (reference sequence). V lost 5 bases and J lost 5, with 13 bases in between. This CDR3 comprises 14 residues. CDR3 in DNA: TGTGCCAGCAGCAACACCCGGGACCACAATGAGCAGTTCTTC. Its protein is CASSNTRDHNEQFF.

This rearrangement joins TRBV6-1 to TRBJ1-1; D not resolved. V lost 11 bases and J lost 5, with 24 bases in between. The V gene's germline CDR1 is MNHNS and CDR2 SASEGT. The CDR3 loop spans 15 amino acids. CDR3 nucleotide sequence: TGTGCCTTCAGTGAAGAAGGTGGCCCGAGGACTGAAGCTTTCTTT. It encodes CAFSEEGGPRTEAFF.

This chain uses TRBV27 with TRBJ2-1; the match to TRBD2 covers 8 bases. Trimming cost V 7 bases and J 4 bases; bases outside gene matches: 6. Germline V gene sequence: CDR1 MNHEY, CDR2 SMNVEV (reference sequence). This CDR3 has 14 residues. CDR3 in amino acids: CASNPSGGYNEQFF. The DNA of the CDR3 is TGTGCCAGCAATCCGAGCGGGGGTTACAATGAGCAGTTCTTC.

The CDR3, as DNA: TGTGCCAGCAGTCCGTTAGACTGGGGCACAGATACGCAGTATTTT. Translation: CASSPLDWGTDTQYF. This chain connects TRBV27 to TRBJ2-3, with unresolved D. CDR3 size: 15 residues. V was clipped by 5 bases and J by 1 base, with 13 bases between them. CDR1 and CDR2 from the germline V gene are MNHEY and SMNVEV (reference sequence).

The J gene is TRBJ1-2, the V gene TRBV27, with TRBD1 as a possible D gene (5 bases). Trimming took off 6 bases at V and 2 bases at J, with 10 bases between the two ends. The CDR3 has 13 residues. The germline gives CDR1 MNHEY, CDR2 SMNVEV (reference sequence). In nucleotides, the CDR3 is TGTGCCAGCAGACAGGAAAAAAACTATGGCTACACCTTC. As protein: CASRQEKNYGYTF.

This rearrangement joins TRBV6-1 to TRBJ1-5; TRBD1 matches at 9 bases. The CDR3 length is 15 residues. Trimming cost V 6 bases and J 1 base; bases outside gene matches: 4. The germline V gene has CDR1 MNHNS and CDR2 SASEGT. In DNA, the CDR3 is TGTGCCAGCAGAAAGGGACAGGGAAGCAATCAGCCCCAGCATTTT. It encodes CASRKGQGSNQPQHF.

The rearrangement joins TRBV20-1 to TRBJ1-1; D possibly corresponds to TRBD1 (6 bases). V was shortened by 7 bases and J by 4 bases, with 16 bases between the two germline ends. The CDR3 is 13 residues long. Germline lookup yields CDR1 DFQATT and CDR2 SNEGSKA (reference sequence). The CDR3 reads CSVPTGIGTEAFF. The CDR3 DNA follows: TGCAGTGTCCCTACAGGGATAGGCACTGAAGCTTTCTTT.

This clonotype was observed once. This chain joins TRBV29-1 and TRBJ2-1; D is unresolved. CDR3 length: 13 amino acids. The V gene's germline CDR1 is SQVTM and CDR2 ANQGSEA. V lost 7 bases, J lost 0 bases, and 10 bases lay in between. CDR3 bases: TGCAGCGAGAAGGCTACCTCCTACAATGAGCAGTTCTTC. Translation gives CSEKATSYNEQFF.

This rearrangement joins TRBV4-1 to TRBJ2-1, with a weak D call TRBD2 (5 bases). This CDR3 is built from 17 residues. CDR1 and CDR2 (germline): MGHRA, YSYEKL. V dropped 4 bases and J dropped 8 bases, with 24 bases sitting between them. The CDR3 spells CASSPLPPGGSRYEQFF. CDR3 DNA: TGCGCCAGCAGCCCCCTGCCCCCCGGCGGGTCACGGTATGAGCAGTTCTTC.

V usage is TRBV7-9 and J usage is TRBJ2-3, with D hard to call. CDR1 is SEHNR, CDR2 FQNEAQ, per germline (reference sequence). Trimming removed 4 bases at V and 1 base at J, with 9 bases between. CDR3 length: 14 amino acids. As DNA, the CDR3 is TGTGCCAGCAGCTCCTCTGAGGGCACAGATACGCAGTATTTT. Protein sequence: CASSSSEGTDTQYF.